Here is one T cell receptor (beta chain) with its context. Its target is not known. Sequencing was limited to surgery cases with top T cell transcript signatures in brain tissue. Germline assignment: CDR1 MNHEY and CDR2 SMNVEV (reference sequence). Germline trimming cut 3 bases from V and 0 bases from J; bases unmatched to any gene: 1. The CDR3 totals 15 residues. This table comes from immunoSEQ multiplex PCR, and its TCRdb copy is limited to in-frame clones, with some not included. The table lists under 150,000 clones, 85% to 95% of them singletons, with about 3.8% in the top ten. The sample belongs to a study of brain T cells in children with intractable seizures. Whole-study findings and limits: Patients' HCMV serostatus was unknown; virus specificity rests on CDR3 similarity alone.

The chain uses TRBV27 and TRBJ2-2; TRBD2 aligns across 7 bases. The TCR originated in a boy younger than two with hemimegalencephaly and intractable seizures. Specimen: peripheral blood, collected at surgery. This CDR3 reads CASSFAGANTGELFF. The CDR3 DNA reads TGTGCCAGCAGTTTCGCGGGGGCGAACACCGGGGAGCTGTTTTTT.